One sample yielded the 25 T cell receptor beta chains listed below, sequenced in a study of blood T cell repertoires in COVID-19. Assay: immunoSEQ multiplex PCR; the TCRdb copy retains only in-frame clones and omits some. The sample has some 76,000 clones, roughly nine tenths seen once. Specimen: peripheral blood. These receptors came from a woman in her late teens or twenties with acute or convalescent COVID-19.

The chain uses TRBV19 and TRBJ1-2; tentative D call: TRBD1 (6 bases). Germline V gives CDR1 LNHDA, CDR2 SQIVND (reference sequence). The germline V and J ends were trimmed by 3 bases and 4 bases, with 15 bases remaining between them. The CDR3 runs to 15 residues. The CDR3 sequence: CASSIKQGSTYGYTF. The CDR3 region has the DNA TGTGCCAGTAGTATTAAACAGGGATCCACCTATGGCTACACCTTC.

This rearrangement joins TRBV29-1 to TRBJ1-1, with 10 bases that match TRBD1. The germline V gene has CDR1 SQVTM and CDR2 ANQGSEA. Trimming took 7 bases from V and 0 from J; bases not matched to a gene: 5. The CDR3 sequence is 14 residues long. In DNA, the CDR3 is TGCAGCGCATACGGACAGGGGGTGAACACTGAAGCTTTCTTT. As protein: CSAYGQGVNTEAFF.

The rearrangement joins TRBV11-2 to TRBJ2-2, with 7 bases aligning to TRBD2. This CDR3 has 16 residues. Germline V CDR1 and CDR2: SGHAT, FQNNGV. V trimming: 5 bases; J trimming: 4 bases; junction bases outside the gene matches: 10. The CDR3 nucleotides read TGTGCCAGCAGCCCCAGGATAGCGGGTAGCACCGGGGAGCTGTTTTTT. As protein: CASSPRIAGSTGELFF.

V is TRBV5-1 and J is TRBJ1-6, with D perhaps matching TRBD1 (5 bases). Germline V lookup: CDR1 SGHRS, CDR2 YFSETQ. This CDR3 spans 14 amino acids. Trimming pared 2 bases from V and 6 bases from J, leaving 9 bases between. CDR3 sequence reads: CASSLTTANSPLHF. The CDR3 region has the DNA TGCGCCAGCAGCTTAACGACAGCTAATTCACCCCTCCACTTT. The variable domain in full, completed from reference TRBV5-1 and TRBJ1-6, reads KAGVTQTPRYLIKTRGQQVTLSCSPISGHRSVSWYQQTPGQGLQFLFEYFSETQRNKGNFPGRFSGRQFSNSRSEMNVSTLELGDSALYLCASSLTTANSPLHFGNGTRLTVT.

The chain combines TRBV28 with TRBJ1-1, with 8 bases matching TRBD1. The ends lost 5 bases at V and 0 bases at J; junction bases unmatched: 5. The germline V gene has CDR1 MDHEN and CDR2 SYDVKM. The CDR3 consists of 15 residues. CDR3 nucleotides: TGTGCCAGCAGTCCTTGGACAGGGATGAACACTGAAGCTTTCTTT. Translated, it gives CASSPWTGMNTEAFF.

This chain uses TRBV30 with TRBJ1-5; 7 bases are shared with TRBD1. The CDR3 is 14 residues long. Germline lookup yields CDR1 GTSNPN and CDR2 SVGIG (reference sequence). V trimming: 2 bases; J trimming: 6 bases; junction bases outside the gene matches: 7. The CDR3 here is CAWSSQGDVQPQHF. The CDR3, as DNA: TGTGCCTGGAGTTCCCAGGGGGATGTTCAGCCCCAGCATTTT.

The V gene is TRBV5-1, the J gene TRBJ1-1; D unresolved. CDR1 SGHRS and CDR2 YFSETQ come from the germline V gene. This CDR3 is built from 13 residues. Trimming removed 7 bases at V and 1 base at J, with 11 bases between. CDR3 amino acids: CASHGGRNTEAFF. In DNA form, the CDR3 reads TGCGCCAGCCATGGAGGGAGGAACACTGAAGCTTTCTTT.

The chain carries TRBV5-8 and TRBJ1-2; possibly TRBD1 for D (5 bases). Per the germline V gene, CDR1 is SGHTS and CDR2 is YDEGEE. CDR3 length: 15 residues. Trimming shortened V by 1 base and J by 3 bases, and 13 bases separated the two germline ends. CDR3 protein: CASSLRLGRDYGYTF. The CDR3 DNA is TGTGCCAGCAGCTTGCGTCTGGGGCGCGACTATGGCTACACCTTC.

This chain links TRBV6-1 with TRBJ2-7; D may be TRBD2 (5 bases). V was trimmed by 3 bases and J by 3 bases, leaving 9 bases between them. The CDR3 spans 13 residues. Germline CDR1 reads MNHNS; CDR2 reads SASEGT. The CDR3 DNA follows: TGTGCCAGCAGTGACCCCGGGAACTACGAGCAGTACTTC. Amino acids: CASSDPGNYEQYF.

The chain uses TRBV28 and TRBJ1-6; 8 nucleotides align to TRBD1. The ends lost 4 bases at V and 17 bases at J; junction bases unmatched: 13. From germline, CDR1 is MDHEN and CDR2 SYDVKM. CDR3 length equals 14 residues. The CDR3 loop reads CASSSGTGHFWIHF. In nucleotides, the CDR3 is TGTGCCAGCAGTTCCGGGACAGGCCACTTTTGGATCCACTTT.

The genes are TRBV13 and TRBJ1-1, with D perhaps TRBD1 (5 bases). Germline values: CDR1 PRHDT, CDR2 FYEKMQ (reference sequence). V gave up 3 bases and J gave up 0 bases, with 17 bases separating them. This CDR3 has 17 amino acids. The CDR3 coding sequence is TGTGCCAGCAGCTTGGGACTACGGGGACTTATGAACACTGAAGCTTTCTTT. Amino acids: CASSLGLRGLMNTEAFF.

This clone was picked up one time. The CDR3 spells CASSPGGSRGTTEAFF. In DNA form, the CDR3 reads TGTGCCAGCAGCCCAGGGGGATCCAGGGGTACCACTGAAGCTTTCTTT. The rearrangement links TRBV7-9 to TRBJ1-1; 7 positions match TRBD1. Germline CDR1 is SEHNR and CDR2 is FQNEAQ (reference sequence). With 5 bases clipped from V and 4 bases from J, the junction kept 13 bases outside the gene matches. CDR3 length: 16 residues.

The chain is built from TRBV18 and TRBJ1-2; TRBD1 matches at 7 bases. The CDR3 has 14 residues. Germline loops: CDR1 KGHSH, CDR2 LQKENI. V lost 3 bases to trimming and J lost 6 bases; unmatched junction nucleotides: 7. The DNA of the CDR3 is TGTGCCAGCTCACCCGGGACAGAACGCCATGGCTACACCTTC. Protein sequence: CASSPGTERHGYTF.

The genes are TRBV10-3 and TRBJ2-2, with D possibly TRBD1 on 8 matching bases. The CDR3 runs 16 residues. Deletions cut 10 bases from V and 2 bases from J, with 20 bases between. Germline CDR1 reads ENHRY; CDR2 reads SYGVKD. The CDR3 here is CATRTGGAANTGELFF. DNA of the CDR3: TGTGCCACCAGAACAGGGGGGGCTGCTAACACCGGGGAGCTGTTTTTT.

The CDR3 region has the DNA TGCAGCGTTACAGGACAGTTCCAGAACACTGAAGCTTTCTTT. Translating it yields CSVTGQFQNTEAFF. The chain is built from TRBV29-1 and TRBJ1-1, with D possibly TRBD1 on 6 matching bases. Trimming removed 5 bases at V and 1 base at J, with 14 bases between. The CDR3 has 14 amino acids. CDR1 and CDR2 from the germline V gene are SQVTM and ANQGSEA.

This chain connects TRBV2 to TRBJ1-5, with D perhaps TRBD1 (5 bases). Germline V gene lookup returns CDR1 SNHLY and CDR2 FYNNEI. The CDR3 totals 14 residues. V lost 8 bases and J lost 5, with 16 bases in between. CDR3 sequence reads: CASRWVQGDQPQHF. The CDR3 nucleotides read TGTGCCAGCCGGTGGGTCCAAGGGGATCAGCCCCAGCATTTT.

This chain connects TRBV27 to TRBJ1-6; 8 bases map to TRBD1. The J segment lost 10 bases and the V segment lost 2 bases, leaving 10 bases of the junction unmatched. Germline CDR1 and CDR2: MNHEY and SMNVEV (reference sequence). CDR3 size: 16 residues. This chain's CDR3 is CASSLIMSGGRSPLHF. The CDR3 DNA reads TGTGCCAGCAGTTTAATTATGTCAGGGGGCCGGTCACCCCTCCACTTT.

The rearrangement joins TRBV2 to TRBJ1-1; 9 bases line up with TRBD1. Germline V CDR1 and CDR2: SNHLY, FYNNEI. The CDR3 sequence is 16 residues long. V shed 6 bases, J shed 1 base, and the junction held 9 bases outside the gene matches. CDR3 protein: CASRPGTGLSNTEAFF. The CDR3 DNA is TGTGCCAGCAGACCTGGGACAGGGCTCTCGAACACTGAAGCTTTCTTT.

The chain joins TRBV5-4 to TRBJ2-3; 8 nucleotides line up with TRBD1. CDR1 is SGHNT and CDR2 is YYREEE in the germline V gene (reference sequence). Trimming removed 1 base from V and 4 bases from J; junction bases left unmatched: 5. This CDR3 has 15 amino acids. The CDR3 DNA reads TGTGCCAGCAGCTTGAGACAGGGGCGGGCAGATACGCAGTATTTT. Translation gives CASSLRQGRADTQYF.

This chain uses TRBV5-4 with TRBJ1-1; D is perhaps TRBD1 (6 bases). The CDR3 has 14 amino acids. The germline gives CDR1 SGHNT, CDR2 YYREEE (reference sequence). V lost 4 bases to trimming and J lost 2 bases, with 12 bases between them. CDR3 residues: CASSPDRTNTEAFF. For the CDR3, the DNA is TGTGCCAGCAGCCCGGACAGAACTAACACTGAAGCTTTCTTT. The full variable domain, its missing parts supplied by reference TRBV5-4 and TRBJ1-1, is ETGVTQSPTHLIKTRGQQVTLRCSSQSGHNTVSWYQQALGQGPQFIFQYYREEENGRGNFPPRFSGLQFPNYSSELNVNALELDDSALYLCASSPDRTNTEAFFGQGTRLTVV.

This clone was picked up one time. DNA for the CDR3: TGTGCCAGCAGCCAAGTCGGCGGGAGTGGCTACACCTTC. It is translated as CASSQVGGSGYTF. The rearrangement uses TRBV3-1 (or the pseudogene TRBV3-2) and TRBJ1-2; D is unclear. CDR3 length: 13 residues. Germline CDR1 and CDR2: LGHDT and YNNKEL (reference sequence). V shed 1 base and J shed 7 bases, with 10 bases lying between them.

V is TRBV6-6 and J is TRBJ1-5, with D possibly TRBD1 on 6 matching bases. This CDR3 comprises 15 residues. The ends were cut back, 6 bases at V and 7 bases at J, with 19 bases in the middle. Germline V CDR1 and CDR2: MNHNY, SVGAGI (reference sequence). As DNA, the CDR3 is TGTGCCAGCAGCCGGGGGGCAGGGGTCGGCCAGCCCCAGCATTTT. Its translation is CASSRGAGVGQPQHF.

This chain joins TRBV6-5 and TRBJ1-5, with 8 bases fitting TRBD1. The V gene's germline CDR1 is MNHEY and CDR2 SVGAGI. V lost 7 bases and J lost 7; bases outside the gene matches: 9. CDR3 length: 14 amino acids. The CDR3 reads CASTQDRVGQPQHF. In DNA, the CDR3 is TGTGCCAGCACTCAGGACAGGGTGGGCCAGCCCCAGCATTTT.

The genes are TRBV3-1 (or the pseudogene TRBV3-2) and TRBJ2-3; 7 bases map to TRBD2. From germline, CDR1 is LGHDT and CDR2 YNNKEL (reference sequence). The V and J ends lost 4 bases and 6 bases, in that order; junction bases with no gene match: 4. The CDR3 consists of 13 residues. CDR3 sequence (DNA): TGTGCCAGCAGCCCGGCGGGGGTCGATACGCAGTATTTT. It codes for CASSPAGVDTQYF.

This chain connects TRBV29-1 to TRBJ1-3; TRBD1 is a possible D gene (6 bases). CDR1 is SQVTM and CDR2 is ANQGSEA in the germline V gene. CDR3 length equals 14 residues. V was trimmed by 4 bases and J by 1 base, leaving 11 bases between them. The CDR3 region is CSVGIQGSGNTIYF. The DNA of the CDR3 is TGCAGCGTTGGGATACAGGGATCTGGAAACACCATATATTTT.